The present TCR beta chain was sequenced within a study of blood T cell repertoires in COVID-19. TCRdb keeps only in-frame clones here, not all; method: immunoSEQ multiplex PCR. There are 250,000 to 300,000 clones in the sample; over 80% occur only once, and 0.95% to 1.5% lies in the top ten. This clone appeared a single time. The sequencing input was PBMCs or T cells enriched from blood (not recorded which). The TCR was taken from a human donor in a cohort exposed to, infected with or recovered from COVID-19 (not recorded which). The donor label of this sample is uncertain.

CDR3 bases: TGTGCCAGCAGCTTCGGGACAGTTAATGAAAAACTGTTTTTT. This encodes CASSFGTVNEKLFF. The V gene is TRBV7-8, the J gene TRBJ1-4; 7 bases line up with TRBD1. This CDR3 contains 14 residues. V was pared by 3 bases and J by 4 bases, with 2 bases of the junction left unmatched. Germline V gene sequence: CDR1 SGHVS, CDR2 FQNEAQ.